This T cell receptor beta chain was recovered during a study of CD8 T cells in ankylosing spondylitis (dated by TCRdb to about 2017). Study-level background: The study profiled T cell receptor beta repertoires in healthy donors and ankylosing spondylitis patients to find disease-linked TCR variants. The full study cohort comprised 20 to 25 ankylosing spondylitis patients and 85 to 120 healthy donors. Samples of peripheral blood were taken, and for ankylosing spondylitis patients, synovial fluid was collected as well.

Inclusive of the bounding cysteine and phenylalanine, the CDR3 is 13 residues long. The retained sequence is limited to the CDR3, 39 bases, with the frame set at the first base. A distance of 9 bases separates the germline ends of V and J, which lose 5 bases and 4 bases respectively. CDR1 and CDR2 are read off the germline V gene (reference sequence) as SEHNR and FQNEAQ. Broad study findings and their caveats: Blood from ankylosing spondylitis patients appeared to be characterized by a TCR beta motif composed of 7 to 9 highly homologous amino acid variants. Some TCR beta motif variants had previously been reported in synovial fluid and blood of reactive arthritis patients, which suggested common disease-initiation mechanisms. The disease-linked clones had a CD8+ phenotype and were found at relatively low frequencies in peripheral blood. According to the report, matched synovial fluid samples from ankylosing spondylitis patients were significantly enriched for the disease-linked clones.

This clonotype was picked up many times. Its antigen remains undetermined. No base-level quality is on record; no much larger clone is a single base apart. TCRdb shows the sequencer as Illumina HiSeq 2500. TCR beta libraries were prepared by quantitative 5'-RACE with molecular barcodes. The authors processed their data as follows. A new computational method based on a probabilistic model of VDJ rearrangement was used to identify disease-linked TCR variants. In TCRdb, the public reads were trimmed at Q25 with fastp and aligned with MiXCR, with productive beta chains retained. CDR3 protein sequences are deduplicated, and each keeps its most common genes and DNA. TCRdb's processing, not the authors' own work, is the source of the V and J calls. The sample profile shows about 250,000 distinct CDR3 sequences; roughly 18% of them were found once. Jointly, the top ten make up roughly 34% of the sample.

Sequences were obtained from blood, either unsorted or a sorted T cell fraction (not recorded which). The TCR was taken from a male donor with ankylosing spondylitis or in good health (not recorded which). The sequence is built from TRBV7-9 and TRBJ2-1; TRBD2 could be the D gene, as 5 bases match. The CDR3 protein is CASSHGLYNEQFF. The DNA sequence follows: TGTGCCAGCAGCCACGGACTGTACAATGAGCAGTTCTTC.